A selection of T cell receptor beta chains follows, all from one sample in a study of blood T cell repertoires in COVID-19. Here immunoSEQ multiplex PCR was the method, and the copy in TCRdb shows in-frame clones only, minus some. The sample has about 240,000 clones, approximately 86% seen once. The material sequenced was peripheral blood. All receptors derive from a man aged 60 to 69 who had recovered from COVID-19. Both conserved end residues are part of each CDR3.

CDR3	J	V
CASSGGLDGGGGETQYF	TRBJ2-5	TRBV2
CAISVTSGESTDTQYF	TRBJ2-3	TRBV10-3
CASSVDAGGPEYEQYF	TRBJ2-7	TRBV9
CASRIDRSNSPLHF	TRBJ1-6	TRBV6-5
CASSLGTSSTDTQYF	TRBJ2-3	TRBV11-2
CASSTGRGGDFYSNQPQHF	TRBJ1-5	TRBV19
CASSETRQPGYTF	TRBJ1-2	TRBV2
CASRRTDYNEQFF	TRBJ2-1	TRBV5-1
CASRPGGPNTEAFF	TRBJ1-1	TRBV5-1
CASKKGQTINTDTQYF	TRBJ2-3	TRBV19
CASSYSSADSPLHF	TRBJ1-6	TRBV6-5
CASSYAGEGYGYTF	TRBJ1-2	TRBV6-6
CASSIGLTGLSDQPQHF	TRBJ1-5	TRBV19
CASSLRGATDTQYF	TRBJ2-3	TRBV3-1/TRBV3-2
CATRASVGTASGNTIYF	TRBJ1-3	TRBV19
CASSFSSGGYSAKNIQYF	TRBJ2-4	TRBV5-1
CASSTQGSEQYF	TRBJ2-7	TRBV5-6
CASQPGQGAAEAFF	TRBJ1-1	TRBV27
CASKRGSNGLYTF	TRBJ1-2	TRBV12-3/TRBV12-4
CATSDLGTSGGADTQYF	TRBJ2-3	TRBV24-1
CATSRPGDREPRNEQFF	TRBJ2-1	TRBV15
CASSEGSAGHPEQFF	TRBJ2-1	TRBV2
CASLGLASYEQYF	TRBJ2-7	TRBV7-2
CASSYVPVSSFF	TRBJ2-1	TRBV6-5
CASSLAPLAGSSTDTQYF	TRBJ2-3	TRBV5-5
CASTTGTPQPQHF	TRBJ1-5	TRBV2
CASQRGPGPSYNEQFF	TRBJ2-1	TRBV24-1
CASSTTTPAGDTQYF	TRBJ2-3	TRBV19
CASSLRGQPQHF	TRBJ1-5	TRBV28
CATTLQGFGSPLHF	TRBJ1-6	TRBV19
CSVHNRGNYGYTF	TRBJ1-2	TRBV29-1
CASSLQSGRGNQPQHF	TRBJ1-5	TRBV7-9
CASSPLAGQPQHF	TRBJ1-5	TRBV4-1
CAWEVGTDTQYF	TRBJ2-3	TRBV30
CSATEGSTGELFF	TRBJ2-2	TRBV20-1
CASSFPRTGGQETQYF	TRBJ2-5	TRBV19
CASNRASGGATQYF	TRBJ2-3	TRBV9
CASSLTSAGEDTQYF	TRBJ2-3	TRBV5-1
CASSLVGGTEAFF	TRBJ1-1	TRBV11-2
CASSLQQGVGQPQHF	TRBJ1-5	TRBV7-2
CASSYGADEQYF	TRBJ2-7	TRBV6-5
CASSVGESVANGYTF	TRBJ1-2	TRBV9
CASSSIAGGLGDTQYF	TRBJ2-3	TRBV7-9
CASSLGQGVYTEAFF	TRBJ1-1	TRBV5-1
CASSPLAGGRDTQYF	TRBJ2-3	TRBV4-1
CASSDPRGQETQYF	TRBJ2-5	TRBV7-8
CASGPINSPLHF	TRBJ1-6	TRBV12-5
CASSQAKVGAGDTQYF	TRBJ2-3	TRBV4-1
CASSFDRVGSGYTF	TRBJ1-2	TRBV5-1
CASSLQQGEAFF	TRBJ1-1	TRBV19
CASSIPSETANQPQHF	TRBJ1-5	TRBV19
CASSSLGSGAKETQYF	TRBJ2-5	TRBV5-1
CASSLSGTGDYGYTF	TRBJ1-2	TRBV28
CAWREVNGDTIYF	TRBJ1-3	TRBV30
CASSEWALSVSSEAFF	TRBJ1-1	TRBV6-1
CASSKAGQGGDQPQHF	TRBJ1-5	TRBV21-1
CASNPGTGANVLTF	TRBJ2-6	TRBV6-5
CASSQTDYGYTF	TRBJ1-2	TRBV3-1/TRBV3-2
CASSWDRGRRYSNQPQHF	TRBJ1-5	TRBV7-2